The source of this TCR beta chain is a study of monozygotic twins with inflammatory bowel disease (dated by TCRdb to between 2019 and 2020). Some background on the complete study: A total of about 28 monozygotic twin pairs were included in the full study, comprising nine German pairs (four IBD-concordant, five IBD-discordant) and 19 IBD-discordant Danish pairs. Disease-associated traits were sought mainly through comparisons between IBD patients and their genetically identical healthy co-twins within discordant pairs. Each individual had, on average, about 151 000 unique TCRalpha sequences and 181 000 unique TCRbeta sequences available for analysis. Study-wide conclusions, independent of this receptor: No single strong signal or clonotype linked to IBD turned up in the results, so the idea that one exists was not supported. Repertoire similarity did not differ between concordant and discordant twins, which could be due to limited statistical power. Measured by the inverse Simpson index, TCRbeta repertoire diversity was lower in IBD patients than in their healthy co-twins. Differing immunosuppressive treatments among patients may have added background noise and inter-individual variability to the repertoires. IBD patients shared fewer clonotypes with other individuals than healthy twins did, most markedly in patients showing signs of disease activity. The analysis was unable to tell apart different T cell subtypes.

The protocol used for the library was 5' RACE. For each TCR library, 3,500 to 4,500 ng of total RNA was used. For each sample, cDNA synthesis was carried out in eight separate reactions using SMARTScribe reverse transcriptase. During cDNA synthesis, unique molecular identifiers containing a 6-nucleotide sample barcode were introduced by template switching. Amplification of TCRalpha and TCRbeta cDNA involved two nested PCRs of around 15 and 9 cycles, and each PCR was followed by bead purification. Before amplification, the cDNA was treated with uracil DNA-glycosylase and purified using the QIAquick PCR purification kit. The second PCR added Illumina TruSeq-compatible adapters along with sample-specific barcodes. Library quality and concentration were assessed using TapeStation and Qubit, and roughly 5.5 ng of each library was pooled. Pooled libraries were sequenced on an Illumina HiSeq2500 single-index Rapid Run with 2 x 100 bp reads and custom sequencing primers. Under the source paper's analysis protocol: PCR and sequencing errors were corrected by UMI-based consensus assembly using MiGEC version 1.2.6. V(D)J alignment, clonotype assembly and CDR3 extraction were performed with MiXCR version 2.1.1. To normalise gene usage, clonotype sharing and MAIT/NKT TCR abundance, the top 1000, 10 000 and 20 000 clonotypes in each sample were analysed. Diversity was computed as the inverse Simpson index with the vegan R package after downsampling to 27 000 UMIs. Paired Mann-Whitney U tests on discordant twin pairs were used, with Benjamini-Hochberg multiple-testing correction. TCRdb reprocessed the reads, reporting each CDR3 protein sequence once and no DNA. These V and J calls rely on TCRdb rather than the paper's analysis. The data table for this sample lists about 350,000 distinct CDR3 sequences. The ten largest make up around 2% of the sample.

With regard to this clonotype: It lacks a known antigen.

In the germline V gene, CDR1 corresponds to SGHTA and CDR2 to FQGNSA. The CDR3 holds 13 amino acids from the cysteine to the phenylalanine. No DNA accompanies this entry. From each donor, a roughly 2.7 ml peripheral blood sample was collected into PAXgene tubes and kept at -80 degrees C. Without T cell sorting, total RNA was isolated from whole blood using the PAXgene blood miRNA kit on an automated QIAcube. Deep TCRalpha and TCRbeta repertoire profiling with unique molecular barcoding was performed on peripheral blood of monozygotic twin pairs concordant or discordant for inflammatory bowel disease. Smoking habits were recorded for all twin pairs, with individuals classified as current, former or never smokers.

The chain was built from TRBV7-2 and TRBJ2-7; TCRdb selects TRBD2, and the lack of DNA leaves this call unchecked. Sequencing was carried out using blood. The receptor was derived from a human donor with ulcerative colitis or Crohn's disease, or a healthy co-twin of an affected twin (not recorded which). The CDR3 region reads CASSLESSGEQYF.